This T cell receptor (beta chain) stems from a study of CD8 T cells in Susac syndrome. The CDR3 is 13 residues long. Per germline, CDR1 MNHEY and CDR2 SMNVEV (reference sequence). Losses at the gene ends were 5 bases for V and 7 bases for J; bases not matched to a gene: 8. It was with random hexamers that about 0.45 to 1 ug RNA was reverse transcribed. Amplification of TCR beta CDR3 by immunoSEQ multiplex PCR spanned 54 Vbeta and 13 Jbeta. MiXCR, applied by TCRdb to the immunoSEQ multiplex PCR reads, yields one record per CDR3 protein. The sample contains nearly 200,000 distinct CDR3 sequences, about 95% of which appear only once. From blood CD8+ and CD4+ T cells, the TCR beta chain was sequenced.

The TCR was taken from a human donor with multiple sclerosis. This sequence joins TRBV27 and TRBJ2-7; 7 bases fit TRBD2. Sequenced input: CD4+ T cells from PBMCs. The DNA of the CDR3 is TGTGCCAGCAGTGGGAGGGTCAGGATTGAGCAGTACTTC. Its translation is CASSGRVRIEQYF.